This T cell receptor beta chain was observed in a study of beta chain features in type 1 diabetes. The wider study: Healthy donors resembled patients in age, gender and cell yields.

Study findings and constraints: Naive, central memory and Treg TCRB repertoires seemed to resemble each other more closely in patients than they did in healthy donors. Within each of all four CD4+ subsets, Type 1 diabetes patients had TCRB CDR3s that were moderately but significantly shorter.

Approximately 100 mL of blood, on average, came from one heparinised draw per donor. CD45RO/CCR7/CD25/CD127/CD95/CD27 staining was used to isolate CD4+ naive, central memory, regulatory and stem cell-like memory cells by sorting. This CDR3 has 14 amino acids. The J segment lost 1 base and the V segment lost 1 base, leaving 0 bases of the junction unmatched. The germline CDR1 and CDR2 sequences are SEHNR and FQNEAQ (reference sequence). Isolated RNA was reverse transcribed in full, so expressed TCRB transcripts were sequenced. Sequenced by immunoSEQ multiplex PCR; TCRdb stores in-frame clones only, minus some. The table lists some 640,000 clones, roughly an eighth of them singletons. This clone was recorded a few times. As yet, its antigen is unknown.

The rearrangement links TRBV7-9 to TRBJ2-5; TRBD2 agrees at 7 bases. The sample consisted of naive CD4+ T cells from blood. This receptor was taken from a man between 18 and 29 years old with type 1 diabetes. The CDR3: CASSLGLAQETQYF. DNA for the CDR3: TGTGCCAGCAGCTTAGGACTAGCCCAAGAGACCCAGTACTTC. The variable domain in full, with the rest retrieved from reference TRBV7-9 and TRBJ2-5, is DTGVSQNPRHKITKRGQNVTFRCDPISEHNRLYWYRQTLGQGPEFLTYFQNEAQLEKSRLLSDRFSAERPKGSFSTLEIQRTEQGDSAMYLCASSLGLAQETQYFGPGTRLLVL.